This T cell receptor (beta chain) was profiled in a study of blood T cell repertoires in COVID-19 (dated by TCRdb to about 2020). The study in broad terms: Samples from collaborators originated in the United States, Italy and Spain and spanned both the acute and convalescent phases of COVID-19. The prospective study material was composed of cDNA or gDNA derived from T cells, B-cell-depleted T cells, or PBMCs. The repertoires were released in a freely available public database meant as a resource for research on the immune response to SARS-CoV-2. Sample metadata almost always included a de-identified subject ID, COVID-19 status, age in years and sex. The samples were drawn from two sources: the first 160 participants of the ongoing ImmuneRACE study, and over 1,000 subjects contributed by 6 global collaborators. Where available, HLA class I and class II types were taken from metadata supplied by the sample provider and were not determined by assay-based typing. The dataset comprised deeply sampled blood TCRbeta repertoires from subjects exposed to, actively infected with, or recovered from COVID-19. Overall study outcomes, separate from this receptor: The amount of clinical and demographic metadata varied by source and participant and was provided uncurated.

The germline V gene encodes CDR1 SQVTM and CDR2 ANQGSEA. The CDR3 goes from the cysteine to the phenylalanine over 15 residues. Solely the CDR3 DNA is kept, with 45 bases framed from the first base. This clone was recorded only once. Its recognized antigen is unknown. No base quality values were provided; no much bigger clone lies one nucleotide off. In Seattle, one collaborating source enrolled patients while the infection was active and tracked those patients longitudinally over the course of disease. Each collaborating institution followed its own protocols to collect whole blood in K2EDTA tubes. For TCRbeta analysis, collaborators shipped samples in one of three forms: frozen whole blood, isolated PBMCs, or DNA extracted from either of those sample types. TCRbeta CDR3 regions were amplified from genomic DNA using the immunoSEQ Assay, a bias-controlled multiplex PCR. On the authors' methods: Nucleated cell counts per sample were estimated from amplification of reference gene primers within the assay. Sequence reads were collapsed and filtered to measure the absolute abundance of every unique TCRbeta CDR3 rearrangement. For each sample, productive Simpson clonality was calculated by taking the square root of Simpson's diversity index across productive rearrangements. The source is immuneACCESS, and TCRdb retained only in-frame sequences with V and J called. Part of the clones is not carried over; for the studies checked, unresolved V genes explain less than half of this, and the remainder is unexplained. V and J calls and clone size are given by that table; D and trimming were obtained from the DNA. The sample table lists 150,000 to 200,000 clones, roughly 81% of them with a count of one. 9.5% to 11% of the sample goes to the ten largest clones.

The receptor was derived from a woman between 40 and 55 years old with COVID-19, enrolled during active disease. The sequenced material came from peripheral blood. Recombination connected TRBV29-1 to TRBJ2-1, with TRBD2 tentatively as D gene (5 bases match). The CDR3 in this case is CSVPGMGLEGGEQFF. The DNA sequence is TGCAGTGTGCCCGGAATGGGCCTAGAAGGAGGTGAGCAGTTCTTC.